This T cell receptor beta chain was sequenced for a study of Ad26.COV2.S vaccination and SARS-CoV-2 variants (dated by TCRdb to the early 2020s). Regarding the complete study: Donors in the vaccine arm were drawn from COV1001, a multicentre, randomized, double-blind, placebo-controlled phase I-IIa trial testing Ad26.COV2.S in healthy adults. Ad26.COV2.S was administered intramuscularly at 5 x 10^10 or 1 x 10^11 viral particles, either as a single shot or as two shots given 56 days apart. TCRbeta repertoire sequencing served as the tool for gauging how specific and how broad the SARS-CoV-2-reactive T cell receptors were following Ad26.COV2.S vaccination. A total of around 32 samples were included in the TCR-sequenced set, comprising roughly 19 Ad26.COV2.S vaccine recipients, 5 placebo recipients and 8 SARS-CoV-2 convalescent individuals. Trial participants were randomized into five groups of five, in which low-dose or high-dose Ad26.COV2.S was given once or twice, or placebo was given on both occasions. Throughout the experiments and outcome assessment, investigators stayed blinded to trial group allocation. What the research found in general, with its limitations: After vaccination, spike-specific CD8+ and CD4+ T cell responses were reported to show substantial breadth. Vaccine and placebo recipients had comparable non-spike TCR breadth, which fits with the vaccine containing only spike. Higher spike-specific TCR breadth was observed in Ad26.COV2.S recipients than in placebo recipients (P = 0.0014). It was noted by the authors that total T cell responses may have been underestimated by the TCR breadth and depth analyses. The study was not powered to compare responses between vaccine doses or regimens.

As for this clone: The specificity of this receptor is unknown. Base-call qualities are not available, and no considerably larger clone is one nucleotide away.

Taken from the germline V gene (reference sequence), the CDR1 and CDR2 loops are LGHDT and YNNKEL. V is reduced by 0 bases and J by 5 bases, leaving a spacing of 13 bases between them. The CDR3 runs 15 amino acids, cysteine and phenylalanine included. The read is trimmed to its CDR3 DNA, 45 bases read in frame from base 1. The immunoSEQ Assay was the method used to sequence TCRbeta CDR3 regions. After extraction, genomic DNA underwent amplification by bias-controlled multiplex PCR, followed by high-throughput sequencing. The study's processing was this. Collapsing and filtering of sequences were performed to quantify the absolute abundance of each unique TCRbeta CDR3 region. T cell fraction was estimated by normalizing TCRbeta template counts to usable DNA, with usable DNA measured through amplification of reference genes found in all nucleated cells. Repertoire TCRs were annotated as SARS-CoV-2-specific by exact matching of V gene, CDR3 amino acid sequence and J gene to a known reactive TCR set. The reference SARS-CoV-2 TCR set came from MIRA and was filtered for enrichment in COVID-19-positive ImmuneCODE repertoires, removing public or cross-reactive TCRs. Drawing on the MIRA antigens, annotated TCRs were analysed further at the level of specific ORF or position within ORF. Breadth was defined as the number of annotated unique rearrangements divided by the total number of unique productive rearrangements, and depth was defined as the summed frequency of the annotated unique rearrangements. Two-sided Wilcoxon rank-sum tests were used to compare TCR breadth between groups. The immuneACCESS repertoire file appears here via TCRdb, limited to in-frame rearrangements. These files lack a portion of the clones; in checked studies, under half of the deficit traces to unresolved V genes, and the cause of the others is not known. The DNA was the basis for D and trimming; V, J and clone size are from that table. The sample table records roughly 420,000 clones; over 75% of these occur just once. The biggest ten clones account for 3.6% of the sample.

Explained via the paper, the treatment or condition label denotes: roughly 20 received Ad26.COV2.S at low or high dose, single or two shots; about 5 received placebo; per-sample allocation not given. For vaccine and placebo recipients, repertoires were sequenced using samples collected on day 63 after the first injection. Between 29 July and 7 August 2020, Cohort 1b enrolled 25 adults aged 18-55 years at one site in Boston, USA. Ad26.COV2.S consisted of a replication-incompetent adenovirus type 26 vector by which a prefusion-stabilized SARS-CoV-2 spike protein from the original Wuhan strain was expressed.

Recombination joined TRBV3-1 (or the pseudogene TRBV3-2) with TRBJ2-5, with TRBD2 tentatively as D gene (7 bases match). Here the sequenced sample was peripheral blood, taken in a trial of Ad26.COV2.S vaccine versus placebo. This clonotype originated in a person aged 18-65 years who received the Ad26.COV2.S COVID-19 vaccine or a placebo. The CDR3 region reads CASSQEKGGAETQYF. The sequence in DNA is TGTGCCAGCAGCCAAGAGAAAGGGGGGGCGGAGACCCAGTACTTC.